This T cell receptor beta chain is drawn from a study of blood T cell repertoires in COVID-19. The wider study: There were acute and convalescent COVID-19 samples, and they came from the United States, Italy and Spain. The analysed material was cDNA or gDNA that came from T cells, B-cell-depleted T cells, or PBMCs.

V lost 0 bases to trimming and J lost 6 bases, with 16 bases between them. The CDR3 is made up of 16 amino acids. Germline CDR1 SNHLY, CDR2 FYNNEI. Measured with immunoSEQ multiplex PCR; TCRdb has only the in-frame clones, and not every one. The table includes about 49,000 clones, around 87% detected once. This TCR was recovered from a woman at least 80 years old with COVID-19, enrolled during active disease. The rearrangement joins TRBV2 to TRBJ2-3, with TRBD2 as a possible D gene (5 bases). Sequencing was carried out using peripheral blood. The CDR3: CASSEAPGLARDTQYF. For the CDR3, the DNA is TGTGCCAGCAGTGAAGCCCCTGGACTGGCGAGGGATACGCAGTATTTT.